The 7 T cell receptor beta chains presented below share a single source sample, sequenced in a study of blood T cell repertoires in COVID-19. The table came from immunoSEQ multiplex PCR; TCRdb's copy has only in-frame clones and leaves some out. The top ten hold about 4% of the sample, which has over 130,000 clones, 82% seen once. Sample: peripheral blood. The receptors come from an elderly woman with acute or convalescent COVID-19.

The chain is built from TRBV5-1 and TRBJ2-3; 12 positions agree with TRBD2. This CDR3 comprises 16 residues. The trim removed 4 bases at V and 7 bases at J, leaving 10 bases unmatched. The V gene's germline CDR1 is SGHRS and CDR2 YFSETQ. The CDR3, as DNA: TGCGCCAGCAGCAAAAGGACTAGCGGGATCTCCCATACGCAGTATTTT. Translating gives CASSKRTSGISHTQYF.

The chain couples TRBV5-4 to TRBJ2-2, with TRBD1 as a possible D gene (6 bases). CDR1 is SGHNT and CDR2 is YYREEE in the germline V gene (reference sequence). This CDR3 comprises 14 residues. The ends were cut back, 4 bases at V and 3 bases at J, with 10 bases in the middle. The DNA of the CDR3 is TGTGCCAGCAGCCAGTACAGGGACACCGGGGAGCTGTTTTTT. This encodes CASSQYRDTGELFF.

This sequence joins TRBV28 and TRBJ1-4; no definite D call. The CDR3 has 16 amino acids. V lost 3 bases and J 6 bases, leaving 17 bases between the germline ends. Germline V gene lookup returns CDR1 MDHEN and CDR2 SYDVKM. The DNA of the CDR3 is TGTGCCAGCAGTTTTCCGTCGGGGTTTCTCGATGAAAAACTGTTTTTT. Its protein product is CASSFPSGFLDEKLFF.

The chain employs TRBV5-4 and TRBJ2-3; D gene ambiguous. V dropped 3 bases and J dropped 6 bases, with 17 bases sitting between them. This CDR3 region has 15 residues. Germline loops: CDR1 SGHNT, CDR2 YYREEE (reference sequence). In nucleotides, the CDR3 is TGTGCCAGCAGCTCGAAGACATCGTATACGGATACGCAGTATTTT. It codes for CASSSKTSYTDTQYF.

This clone was counted only a few times. The chain uses TRBV7-2 and TRBJ1-2; D call uncertain. Trimming left V 5 bases short and J 0 bases short, with 10 bases between. Per germline, CDR1 SGHTA and CDR2 FQGNSA. The CDR3 loop spans 14 amino acids. CDR3 sequence reads: CASSPSVSNYGYTF. For the CDR3, the DNA is TGTGCCAGCAGCCCGTCCGTTTCTAACTATGGCTACACCTTC.

V gene TRBV7-3 combines with J gene TRBJ2-2; 8 bases line up with TRBD2. The CDR3 consists of 16 residues. Per germline, CDR1 SGHTA and CDR2 FQGTGA. Unmatched junction bases numbered 2, after V lost 1 base and J lost 1 base. DNA of the CDR3: TGTGCCAGCAGCTTAAACGGGAGGGTGAACACCGGGGAGCTGTTTTTT. Residues: CASSLNGRVNTGELFF.

This clone was seen once. The CDR3 DNA sequence: TGTGCCAGCAGCTTGGCGGGCGTCTCCTACGAGCAGTACTTC. Residues: CASSLAGVSYEQYF. J is TRBJ2-7 and V is TRBV11-2, with a weak D call TRBD2 (5 bases). Germline V gene lookup returns CDR1 SGHAT and CDR2 FQNNGV. Trimming shortened V by 3 bases and J by 0 bases, and 9 bases separated the two germline ends. CDR3 length: 14 residues.